The clone carrying this TCR beta chain has a handful of counts. Study processing details: From reference gene primer amplification, estimates of nucleated cell counts were derived. Measured with immunoSEQ multiplex PCR; TCRdb has only the in-frame clones, and not every one. V and J calls and clone size are as listed in that table; D and trimming were resolved from the DNA. The sample has fewer than 130,000 clones, 72% seen once. This sample is part of a study of blood T cell repertoires in COVID-19. Study at large: Samples representing acute and convalescent COVID-19 were sourced from the United States, Italy and Spain. PBMCs, B-cell-depleted T cells, or T cells provided the cDNA or gDNA that made up the material.

Germline CDR1 and CDR2: LGHDT and YNNKEL (reference sequence). This CDR3 is 15 amino acids long. V was trimmed by 3 bases and J by 5 bases, leaving 16 bases between them. This receptor was obtained from a woman aged 55-75 years with acute or convalescent COVID-19. The sample taken for sequencing was peripheral blood. The chain recombines TRBV3-1 (or the pseudogene TRBV3-2) with TRBJ1-1; a possible D gene is TRBD1 (5 bases). CDR3 sequence (DNA): TGTGCCAGCAGCCAGAAGTTCCGGGGGGGAACTGAAGCTTTCTTT. Translating it yields CASSQKFRGGTEAFF.